The entry below gives a single T cell receptor (beta chain) sequence along with its context. Its antigen remains undetermined. It has no much larger one-base neighbor in the sample; base qualities were not kept. This sample was included in a study of cytomegalovirus exposure and HLA in healthy donors (dated by TCRdb to 2016 to 2017). In the study overall: A later analysis indicated that the 100 to 150 validation repertoires were generated on the platform also employed for the 666 repertoires of the first cohort. The study aimed to test whether cataloging public T cell receptors could reveal signatures of past pathogen exposure. A separate validation cohort of about 110 different subjects was used in addition to the roughly 640-subject first cohort. To predict cytomegalovirus infection status, the study combined high-throughput TCR immunosequencing, statistical association of individual TCRs with disease status, and machine learning.

The V and J ends are trimmed by 3 bases and 3 bases, leaving 10 bases between them. Reading the germline V gene (reference sequence) gives CDR1 SGHNT and CDR2 YYREEE. Taken from cysteine to phenylalanine, the CDR3 has 14 residues. Only the CDR3 portion is preserved as DNA: 42 bases, with reading frame beginning at the first base. Library construction relied on the immunoSEQ multiplex PCR assay. The study's own analysis went as follows. A statistical classification framework was built to diagnose cytomegalovirus status from the catalog of TCR beta chain sequences. Sourced from immuneACCESS, this table was stored by TCRdb with only in-frame sequences that have V and J called. A share of the clones is absent; for the studies checked, an unresolved V gene accounts for under half, and the remainder has no known explanation. D and trimming come from the DNA, and the V and J calls and clone size come from that table. Across this sample there are 150,000 to 180,000 clones, with around 84% seen only once. Roughly 1.9% of the sample comes from the top ten.

Study-level results and caveats: In a later analysis, TCRs clustered in the first cohort were found to also tend to co-occur in the 100 to 150 validation repertoires, with around 94% of cluster scores above 0. It was suggested by the authors that the approach could potentially be generalized to other disease states and immunological phenotypes. All 110 or so repertoires were used to score co-occurrence in the validation cohort in a later analysis, because that analysis had no HLA typing for the cohort. The classifier was reported to diagnose cytomegalovirus status with high specificity and sensitivity in both the original cohort and the validation cohort. In the study, 150 to 200 TCR beta chains were listed as associated with cytomegalovirus. A few of the identified cytomegalovirus-associated TCR beta chains were confirmed in vitro to be specific for cytomegalovirus antigens. While some public TCRs were present in many individuals, most TCR sequences turned up only very rarely across donors.

The donors were included in the validation cohort of some 110 subjects, a group kept apart from the roughly 700-subject first cohort. Input material: PBMCs. The chain links TRBV5-4 with TRBJ1-5, with TRBD1 tentatively as D gene (5 bases match). The clonotype originates from a human donor in good health. The DNA sequence is given as TGTGCCAGCAGCTCACGGGGGTCCAATCAGCCCCAGCATTTT. Translated, it gives CASSSRGSNQPQHF.